Listed here are 11 T cell receptor beta chains from one sample, sequenced in a study of shared clonotypes between healthy human individuals. The data were produced by immunoSEQ multiplex PCR, yet TCRdb's version contains in-frame clones alone and is incomplete. Among 600,000 to 800,000 clones listed, around 77% were seen once. Sequencing was performed on memory CD4+ T cells sorted from blood. Described subset: CD45RA-negative fraction. These receptors originate from a woman aged 30 to 39 in good health.

The chain joins TRBV7-9 to TRBJ2-5, with TRBD2 identical over 7 bases. The germline CDR1 and CDR2 sequences are SEHNR and FQNEAQ (reference sequence). The ends lost 5 bases at V and 5 bases at J; junction bases unmatched: 8. This CDR3 is built from 14 residues. The CDR3 nucleotides read TGTGCCAGCAGCGCCTGGACTAGTGACGAGACCCAGTACTTC. Its translation is CASSAWTSDETQYF.

This sequence joins TRBV29-1 and TRBJ1-1, with D possibly matching TRBD1 (6 bases). Trimming left V 2 bases short and J 0 bases short, with 10 bases between. The germline V gene encodes CDR1 SQVTM and CDR2 ANQGSEA. The CDR3 has 14 residues. The CDR3 DNA is TGCAGCGTTGAACCGGGACACCTGAACACTGAAGCTTTCTTT. This sequence encodes CSVEPGHLNTEAFF.

This chain connects TRBV2 to TRBJ2-7; 9 bases are shared with TRBD2. This CDR3 has 12 residues. Germline lookup yields CDR1 SNHLY and CDR2 FYNNEI. The V and J ends lost 3 bases and 8 bases, in that order; junction bases with no gene match: 2. This CDR3 reads CASSEREGKQYF. CDR3 bases: TGTGCCAGCAGTGAGCGGGAGGGCAAGCAGTACTTC.

This clone was counted a few times. This sequence joins TRBV7-9 and TRBJ1-2, with D perhaps matching TRBD1 (6 bases). CDR1 SEHNR and CDR2 FQNEAQ come from the germline V gene (reference sequence). V was pared by 5 bases and J by 0 bases, with 13 bases between. The CDR3 consists of 15 residues. DNA of the CDR3: TGTGCCAGCAGCAAGACGGAGGGGGCTAACTATGGCTACACCTTC. Translation: CASSKTEGANYGYTF.

The J gene is TRBJ2-7, the V gene TRBV6-6; D might be TRBD2 (6 bases). Germline CDR1 MNHNY, CDR2 SVGAGI (reference sequence). This CDR3 contains 15 residues. Trimming cost V 6 bases and J 3 bases, with 18 bases left between them. The CDR3 protein is CASSLHRDGSYEQYF. CDR3 bases: TGTGCCAGCAGCCTACATAGGGACGGGAGCTACGAGCAGTACTTC.

The chain carries TRBV19 and TRBJ1-5, with D unresolved. The CDR3 length is 14 residues. Per germline, CDR1 LNHDA and CDR2 SQIVND (reference sequence). V lost 8 bases to trimming and J lost 7 bases, with 18 bases between them. The CDR3 protein is CASHPVGIRQPQHF. CDR3 coding DNA: TGTGCCAGTCACCCAGTCGGTATTCGGCAGCCCCAGCATTTT.

The chain carries TRBV28 and TRBJ2-7; 7 bases map to TRBD1. Germline-derived CDR1 and CDR2 are MDHEN and SYDVKM. V gave up 4 bases and J gave up 0 bases; unmatched junction bases: 12. The CDR3 has 17 residues. The CDR3 here is CASSSSPGTESSYEQYF. The CDR3 DNA sequence: TGTGCCAGCAGTTCCTCACCGGGGACAGAGAGCTCCTACGAGCAGTACTTC.

This sequence joins TRBV28 and TRBJ1-2, with TRBD1 as a possible D gene (6 bases). This CDR3 comprises 14 residues. The germline CDR1 and CDR2 sequences are MDHEN and SYDVKM. V dropped 7 bases and J dropped 7 bases, with 19 bases sitting between them. The CDR3 nucleotides read TGTGCCAGCATCCAAGGGCCTGGGGGGCTTGGCTACACCTTC. Translating gives CASIQGPGGLGYTF.

The chain employs TRBV5-1 and TRBJ2-3, with D hard to call. Germline values: CDR1 SGHRS, CDR2 YFSETQ. This CDR3 contains 16 residues. Trimming took off 0 bases at V and 2 bases at J, with 13 bases between the two ends. DNA of the CDR3: TGCGCCAGCAGCTTGGGGGCAGGCGACGACACAGATACGCAGTATTTT. Its protein is CASSLGAGDDTDTQYF.

The V gene is TRBV2, the J gene TRBJ2-7, with TRBD2 matching 14 bases. The V segment lost 7 bases and the J segment 5 bases; nucleotides outside the gene matches: 7. The CDR3 contains 15 residues. CDR1 is SNHLY, CDR2 FYNNEI, per germline. This CDR3 is CASTFRTSGRNEQYF. The CDR3, as DNA: TGTGCCAGCACCTTCCGGACTAGCGGGAGGAACGAGCAGTACTTC.

This clone was seen more than once but under ten times. The identical CDR3 is also encoded by other nucleotide sequences in the sample. The rearrangement uses TRBV11-3 and TRBJ2-5; no reliable D call. This CDR3 contains 15 residues. The V and J ends lost 1 base and 2 bases respectively, with 11 bases between them. Germline CDR1 SGHNT, CDR2 YENEEA. Here the CDR3 reads CASSLGVGGQETQYF. The CDR3 bases are TGTGCCAGCAGCTTAGGGGTGGGCGGTCAAGAGACCCAGTACTTC.